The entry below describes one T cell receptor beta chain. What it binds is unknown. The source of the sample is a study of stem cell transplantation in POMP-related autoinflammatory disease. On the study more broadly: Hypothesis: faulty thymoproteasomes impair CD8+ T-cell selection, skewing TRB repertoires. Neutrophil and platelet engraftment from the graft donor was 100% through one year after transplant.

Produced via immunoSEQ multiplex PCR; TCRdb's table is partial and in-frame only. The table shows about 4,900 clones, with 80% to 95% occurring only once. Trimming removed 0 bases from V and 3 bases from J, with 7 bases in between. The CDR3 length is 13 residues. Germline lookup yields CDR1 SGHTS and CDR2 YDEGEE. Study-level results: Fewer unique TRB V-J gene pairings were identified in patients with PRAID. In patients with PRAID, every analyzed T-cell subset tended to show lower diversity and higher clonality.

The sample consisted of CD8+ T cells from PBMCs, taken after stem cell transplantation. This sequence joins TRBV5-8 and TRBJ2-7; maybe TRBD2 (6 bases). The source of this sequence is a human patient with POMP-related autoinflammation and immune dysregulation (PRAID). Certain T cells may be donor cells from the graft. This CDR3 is CASSLVGGYEQYF. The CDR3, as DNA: TGTGCCAGCAGCTTGGTGGGAGGCTACGAGCAGTACTTC.